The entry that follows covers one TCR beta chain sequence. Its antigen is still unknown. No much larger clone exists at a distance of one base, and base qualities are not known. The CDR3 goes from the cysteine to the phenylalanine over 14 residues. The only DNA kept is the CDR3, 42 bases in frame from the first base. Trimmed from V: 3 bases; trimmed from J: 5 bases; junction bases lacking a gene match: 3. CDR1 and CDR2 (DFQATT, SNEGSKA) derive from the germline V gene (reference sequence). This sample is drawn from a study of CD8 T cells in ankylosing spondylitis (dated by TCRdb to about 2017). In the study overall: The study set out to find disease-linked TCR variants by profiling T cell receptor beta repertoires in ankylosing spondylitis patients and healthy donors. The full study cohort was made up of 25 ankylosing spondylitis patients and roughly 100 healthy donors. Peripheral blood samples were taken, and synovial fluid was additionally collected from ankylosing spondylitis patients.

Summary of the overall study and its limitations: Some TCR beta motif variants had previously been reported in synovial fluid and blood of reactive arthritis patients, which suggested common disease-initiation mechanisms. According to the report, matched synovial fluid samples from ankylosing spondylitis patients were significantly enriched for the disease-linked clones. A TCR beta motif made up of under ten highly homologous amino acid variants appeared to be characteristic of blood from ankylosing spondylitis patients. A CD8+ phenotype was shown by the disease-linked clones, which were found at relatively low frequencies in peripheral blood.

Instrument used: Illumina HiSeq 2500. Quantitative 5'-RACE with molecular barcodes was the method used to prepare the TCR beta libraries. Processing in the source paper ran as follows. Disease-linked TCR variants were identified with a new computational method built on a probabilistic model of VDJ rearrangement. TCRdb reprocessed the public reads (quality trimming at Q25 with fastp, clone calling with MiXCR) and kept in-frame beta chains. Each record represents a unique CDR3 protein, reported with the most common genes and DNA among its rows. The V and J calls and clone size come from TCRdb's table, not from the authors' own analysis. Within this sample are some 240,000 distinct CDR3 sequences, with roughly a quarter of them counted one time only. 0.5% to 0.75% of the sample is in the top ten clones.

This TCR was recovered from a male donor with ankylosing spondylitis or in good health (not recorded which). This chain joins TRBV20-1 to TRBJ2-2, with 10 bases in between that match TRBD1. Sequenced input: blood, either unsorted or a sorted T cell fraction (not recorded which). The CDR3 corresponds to CSASPGQGTGELFF. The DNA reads TGCAGTGCTAGTCCGGGACAGGGGACCGGGGAGCTGTTTTTT.